Each of the 13 T cell receptor beta chains below was sequenced from the same sample in a study of shared clonotypes between healthy human individuals. Repertoires were generated with immunoSEQ multiplex PCR, while TCRdb's copy carries only in-frame clones and drops some. Counted here are 2,100,000 or so clones, approximately 94% occurring once; the ten biggest clones make up around 0.13%. The sample taken for sequencing was naive CD4+ T cells sorted from blood. The sample's subset: CD45RA+ positively selected. These receptors all come from a young man in good health.

This clone came up a few times. The chain is built from TRBV2 and TRBJ2-2, with D unclear. The length of the CDR3 is 13 residues. With 8 bases removed from V and 0 bases from J, the gap between germline ends came to 7 bases. Germline lookup yields CDR1 SNHLY and CDR2 FYNNEI. CDR3 DNA sequence: TGTGCCAGCGGTTCCACGAACACCGGGGAGCTGTTTTTT. This sequence encodes CASGSTNTGELFF.

This clone was counted only a few times. This sequence joins TRBV6-1 and TRBJ1-3; D not resolved. Germline CDR1 is MNHNS and CDR2 is SASEGT. The CDR3 extends over 12 amino acids. The germline V and J ends were trimmed by 7 bases and 1 base, with 5 bases remaining between them. The CDR3 nucleotides are TGTGCCAGCAAAGGTTCTGGAAACACCATATATTTT. Amino acid sequence: CASKGSGNTIYF.

The CDR3 loop reads CASSPIGGGDYGYTF. DNA of the CDR3: TGCGCCAGCAGCCCCATAGGGGGAGGGGACTATGGCTACACCTTC. J is TRBJ1-2 and V is TRBV5-1; tentative D call: TRBD1 (6 bases). CDR3 size: 15 residues. V was cut by 4 bases and J by 3 bases, with 16 bases left in between. Germline-derived CDR1 and CDR2 are SGHRS and YFSETQ.

V usage is TRBV10-3 and J usage is TRBJ2-6; D unclear. The length of the CDR3 is 16 residues. Trimming removed 3 bases from V and 0 bases from J, with 9 bases in between. CDR1 and CDR2 (germline): ENHRY, SYGVKD. The DNA for the CDR3 is TGTGCCATCAGTGACCCGCTATCCTCTGGGGCCAACGTCCTGACTTTC. It is translated as CAISDPLSSGANVLTF.

The chain links TRBV11-2 to TRBJ2-5; TRBD2 aligns across 13 bases. CDR3 size: 16 residues. Germline V CDR1 and CDR2: SGHAT, FQNNGV. J gave up 2 bases and V 5 bases, and 5 bases lay outside the gene matches. Here the CDR3 reads CASSRGLAGRQETQYF. In nucleotides, the CDR3 is TGTGCCAGCAGCAGGGGACTAGCGGGACGACAAGAGACCCAGTACTTC.

The genes are TRBV6-5 and TRBJ2-5; D call uncertain. CDR3 size: 14 residues. Germline lookup yields CDR1 MNHEY and CDR2 SVGAGI. V was pared by 0 bases and J by 5 bases, with 10 bases between. Written as DNA, the CDR3 is TGTGCCAGCAGTTACTCTGGGCGATGGGAGACCCAGTACTTC. Amino acids: CASSYSGRWETQYF.

This chain joins TRBV5-1 and TRBJ2-1, with 7 bases lining up with TRBD2. The CDR3 totals 15 residues. Per the germline V gene, CDR1 is SGHRS and CDR2 is YFSETQ. The J segment lost 9 bases and the V segment lost 0 bases, leaving 9 bases of the junction unmatched. For the CDR3, the DNA is TGCGCCAGCAGCTTGGTTTCTAGCGGAGGTAGTGAGCAGTTCTTC. Its translation: CASSLVSSGGSEQFF.

Regarding this clone: This same CDR3 is encoded by further DNA sequences in the sample. The CDR3 bases are TGTGCCAGCAGTTCCGCCGCCCCCTACGAGCAGTACTTC. Translated, it gives CASSSAAPYEQYF. The V and J genes are TRBV28 and TRBJ2-7; D ambiguous. Trimming removed 4 bases from V and 2 bases from J, with 9 bases in between. The CDR3 sequence is 13 residues long. The germline V gene has CDR1 MDHEN and CDR2 SYDVKM.

The chain joins TRBV5-1 to TRBJ1-2, with D hard to call. The CDR3 totals 14 residues. Trimming left V 0 bases short and J 0 bases short, with 6 bases between. Looked up from germline, CDR1 is SGHRS and CDR2 is YFSETQ. The CDR3 DNA follows: TGCGCCAGCAGCTTGGTGGCTGCTAACTATGGCTACACCTTC. It is translated as CASSLVAANYGYTF.

This clone was detected a few times. The V and J genes are TRBV6-1 and TRBJ1-6, with TRBD1 matching over 9 bases. The germline V gene encodes CDR1 MNHNS and CDR2 SASEGT. The CDR3 has 15 amino acids. The J segment lost 9 bases and the V segment lost 4 bases, leaving 7 bases of the junction unmatched. CDR3 sequence reads: CASSVGQGMASPLHF. The CDR3, as DNA: TGTGCCAGCAGTGTGGGACAGGGAATGGCTTCACCCCTCCACTTT.

For this clone: A junction boundary mismatches the germline segment, possibly from a read error. V gene TRBV19 combines with J gene TRBJ1-1, with D unresolved. The length of the CDR3 is 12 residues. The germline CDR1 and CDR2 sequences are LNHDA and SQIVND (reference sequence). CDR3 residues: CASSNENTEAFF. CDR3 coding DNA: TGTGCCAGTAGCAATGAGAACACTGAGGCTTTCTTT.

In the case of this clone: Other DNA sequences from this sample encode an identical CDR3 as well. This sequence joins TRBV5-4 and TRBJ2-7; 13 positions agree with TRBD2. Germline trimming cut 4 bases from V and 2 bases from J; bases unmatched to any gene: 3. The CDR3 extends over 15 amino acids. Germline values: CDR1 SGHNT, CDR2 YYREEE (reference sequence). CDR3 amino acids: CASSRGLAGTYEQYF. For the CDR3, the DNA is TGTGCCAGCAGCCGGGGACTAGCGGGGACCTACGAGCAGTACTTC.

This rearrangement joins TRBV10-3 to TRBJ2-1, with 8 bases fitting TRBD2. Germline lookup yields CDR1 ENHRY and CDR2 SYGVKD. This CDR3 has 15 residues. The junction had 7 bases not matched to a gene; V was cut back by 2 bases and J by 7 bases. The chain's CDR3 is CAISEGTSIINEQFF. In nucleotides, the CDR3 is TGTGCCATCAGTGAGGGGACTAGTATCATAAATGAGCAGTTCTTC.